The clone carrying this T cell receptor (beta chain) has only one observation. What it recognizes is unknown. This record comes from a study of CD4 T cells in relation to SARS-CoV-2 and coronaviruses. Study details: Crossreactive spike epitopes shared across donors were mapped to their HLA restriction. Whole-study results and caveats: Memory recall responses, not primary responses primed in culture, are what the assay detects.

Trimming shortened V by 4 bases and J by 7 bases, and 20 bases separated the two germline ends. Germline CDR1 LNHDA, CDR2 SQIVND (reference sequence). This CDR3 has 16 residues. Survey-level TCR-beta sequencing used DNA from CEF-cultured naive and memory CD4+ T cells. Profiled with immunoSEQ multiplex PCR; TCRdb holds only in-frame clones, not every one. The sample contains around 45,000 clones, approximately 80% of which appear only once. 90,000 to 100,000 naive or memory CD4+ cells were cultured with CEF peptides for roughly 10 days. This TCR derives from an adult with COVID-19. The chain links TRBV19 to TRBJ2-1; D perhaps matches TRBD1 (6 bases). Sequencing used naive CD4+ T cells from PBMCs, cultured in vitro. Subset noted: naive CD4+ T cells isolated by negative enrichment. CDR3: CASSRTGTLFGNEQFF. CDR3 nucleotides: TGTGCCAGTAGTAGAACCGGGACACTATTCGGGAATGAGCAGTTCTTC.